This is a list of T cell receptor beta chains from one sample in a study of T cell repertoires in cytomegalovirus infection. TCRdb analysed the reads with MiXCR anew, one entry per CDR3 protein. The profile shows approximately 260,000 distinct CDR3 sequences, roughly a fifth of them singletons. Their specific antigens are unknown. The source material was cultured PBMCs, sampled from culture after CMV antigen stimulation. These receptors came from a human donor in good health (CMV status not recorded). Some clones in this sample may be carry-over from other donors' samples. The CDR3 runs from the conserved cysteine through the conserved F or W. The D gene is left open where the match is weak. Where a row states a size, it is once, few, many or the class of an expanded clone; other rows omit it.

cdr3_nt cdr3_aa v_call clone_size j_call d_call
TGTGCCAGCAGTTGGGACAGGGGGACGAACACCGGGGAGCTGTTTTTT CASSWDRGTNTGELFF TRBV6-2/TRBV6-3 few TRBJ2-2 TRBD1
TGTGCCAGCAGCTTCCGGGGTGCCTACGAGCAGTACTTC CASSFRGAYEQYF TRBV5-4 - TRBJ2-7 -
TGTGCCAGCAGCTCGAGAACAGGGGCCTCCTACGAGCAGTACTTC CASSSRTGASYEQYF TRBV7-2 many TRBJ2-7 TRBD1
TGTGCCAGCAGAGTGGACAGGGGGCTCAATCAGCCCCAGCATTTT CASRVDRGLNQPQHF TRBV2 few TRBJ1-5 TRBD1
TGCGCCAGCAGCGAAGCGGGACGGCCCCCGTGGGAGCTGTTTTTT CASSEAGRPPWELFF TRBV4-3 - TRBJ2-2 TRBD2
TGCAGCGTGGCCCTTGGACTAGCGGGAGATTCGGTGGAGTTCTTC CSVALGLAGDSVEFF TRBV29-1 - TRBJ2-1 TRBD2
TGTGCCAGTAGACTAGCGGGCATAAACACCGGGGAGCTGTTTTTT CASRLAGINTGELFF TRBV19 few TRBJ2-2 TRBD2
TGTGCCAGCAGTTACTCCAAGAGCGGGGGCTCCTACAATGAGCAGTTCTTC CASSYSKSGGSYNEQFF TRBV6-5 once TRBJ2-1 TRBD2
TGCAGTGCCTTGGACAGGGGGTGGGGGGAGACCCAGTACTTC CSALDRGWGETQYF TRBV20-1 - TRBJ2-5 TRBD1
TGCAGCGTTGATCTAGGAGCAGGGGGAGAGACCCAGTACTTC CSVDLGAGGETQYF TRBV29-1 few TRBJ2-5 TRBD1
TGCGCCAGCAGCCAAGACTCCGCTAGCGGGCTGAACACCGGGGAGCTGTTTTTT CASSQDSASGLNTGELFF TRBV4-3 few TRBJ2-2 TRBD2
TGCAGCGGAGGAGGCGCTGAAGCTTTCTTT CSGGGAEAFF TRBV29-1 few TRBJ1-1 -
TGTGCCAGCAGCGGTTCACGGGGAGTAGCGGGAGCCTATGAGCAGTTCTTC CASSGSRGVAGAYEQFF TRBV6-2/TRBV6-3 many TRBJ2-1 TRBD2
TGTGCCAGCAGCTTAACCTTTACCCCGACAGGGGGAGTTGGGTCACCCCTCCACTTT CASSLTFTPTGGVGSPLHF TRBV7-2 many TRBJ1-6 TRBD1
TGTGCCAGCATCCAGGATAGTGGCGATCAGCCCCAGCATTTT CASIQDSGDQPQHF TRBV6-1 - TRBJ1-5 -
TGCAGTGCTAGCCCCGGGCCAGGGGTCGAGCAGTACTTC CSASPGPGVEQYF TRBV20-1 few TRBJ2-7 -
TGTGCCAGCAGTAGAGACAGGGGGGTAGTCTCTGGGGCCAACGTCCTGACTTTC CASSRDRGVVSGANVLTF TRBV6-2/TRBV6-3 - TRBJ2-6 TRBD1
TGTGCCAGCACCCTAATGGGGCAGGCTGGAAACACCATATATTTT CASTLMGQAGNTIYF TRBV7-2 few TRBJ1-3 -
TGTGCCAGCAGCCCCCCCGCGCCCAGGGTACTGTCTGGGGCCAACGTCCTGACTTTC CASSPPAPRVLSGANVLTF TRBV7-2 - TRBJ2-6 -
TGTGCCAGCAGCCAAGAAGGCATCGCACGTGGTTTCTATGGCTACACCTTC CASSQEGIARGFYGYTF TRBV4-2 - TRBJ1-2 -
TGTGCCAGCAGCCCCGGGACTAGCGGGAGGGATACGCAGTATTTT CASSPGTSGRDTQYF TRBV14 - TRBJ2-3 TRBD2
TGTGCCAGCACGTCGGGGGCAACTAATGAAAAACTGTTTTTT CASTSGATNEKLFF TRBV6-1 - TRBJ1-4 -
TGCAGTGCTAGGGGCCAGGGGGCTCAGGCCAATGAGCAGTTCTTC CSARGQGAQANEQFF TRBV20-1 - TRBJ2-1 TRBD1
TGTGCCAGCTCACCACTAGCGGTCGCGAACACCGGGGAGCTGTTTTTT CASSPLAVANTGELFF TRBV18 - TRBJ2-2 -
TGTGCCAGCAGCCCGGCTCTAGCGGGAGAGAACAATGAGCAGTTCTTC CASSPALAGENNEQFF TRBV7-9 many TRBJ2-1 TRBD2
TGTGCCAGCGGCCCTTTAAGGACAGTACGGGGCTACACCTTC CASGPLRTVRGYTF TRBV2 medium-sized TRBJ1-2 -
TGTGCTAGTGGTCCGGGTCGACTAGACTCCTACAATGAGCAGTTCTTC CASGPGRLDSYNEQFF TRBV12-5 many TRBJ2-1 -
TGTGCCATCAGTGAGCTGGTAGCGGGTGCAGACAATGAGCAGTTCTTC CAISELVAGADNEQFF TRBV10-3 - TRBJ2-1 TRBD2
TGTGCCAGCAGTTTTAGACTAGCGGGAGGTCTATACTACGAGCAGTACTTC CASSFRLAGGLYYEQYF TRBV27 - TRBJ2-7 TRBD2
TGTGCCAGCAGCCCGGTTGGGGCCATAAGCACAGATACGCAGTATTTT CASSPVGAISTDTQYF TRBV7-9 - TRBJ2-3 -
TGTGCCAGCAGCTTGAGCGGGAGGCCTTCCGGGGAGCTGTTTTTT CASSLSGRPSGELFF TRBV7-2 many TRBJ2-2 TRBD2
TGTGCCAGCAAGCGGACTAGTACAAATGAGCAGTTCTTC CASKRTSTNEQFF TRBV6-2/TRBV6-3 - TRBJ2-1 TRBD2
TGTGCCAGCAGTTCGGGACTCCCCCCAGATACGCAGTATTTT CASSSGLPPDTQYF TRBV7-9 few TRBJ2-3 -
TGCGCCAGCAGCCAGGGACCAGCGGGAGGGGGCACAGATACGCAGTATTTT CASSQGPAGGGTDTQYF TRBV4-1 - TRBJ2-3 TRBD2
TGTGCCAGTAGCACGGGACAGACCAACACTGAAGCTTTCTTT CASSTGQTNTEAFF TRBV19 - TRBJ1-1 TRBD1
TGTGCCAGCTCACCACCGGGGGTCCGGGAGACCCAGTACTTC CASSPPGVRETQYF TRBV18 - TRBJ2-5 -
TGTGCCAGCAGCTGGGACAGGGGGATAAACACTGAAGCTTTCTTT CASSWDRGINTEAFF TRBV7-2 many TRBJ1-1 TRBD1
TGTGCCTGGAGTGTTTCTAGCCGGAGTGAGCAGTTCTTC CAWSVSSRSEQFF TRBV30 few TRBJ2-1 -
TGTGCCAGCAGGGTCTTGGGGGATACGCAGTATTTT CASRVLGDTQYF TRBV7-4 - TRBJ2-3 -
TGTGCCAGCAGCCAAGCCAGGACTTTGAATGAAAAACTGTTTTTT CASSQARTLNEKLFF TRBV3-1 - TRBJ1-4 -
TGCGCCAGCAGCTTGAGGCAGGCTCGTACCGGGGAGCTGTTTTTT CASSLRQARTGELFF TRBV5-1 few TRBJ2-2 -
TGCGCCAGCAGGCGGGGGGGGCAAGAGACCCAGTACTTC CASRRGGQETQYF TRBV5-1 - TRBJ2-5 TRBD2
TGTGCCAGCAGTTATGGGAGTTTTTCCTACAATGAGCAGTTCTTC CASSYGSFSYNEQFF TRBV6-2/TRBV6-3 many TRBJ2-1 -
TGTGCCAGCAGCCCGGTGGGACAGGAGAACTATGGCTACACCTTC CASSPVGQENYGYTF TRBV7-8 few TRBJ1-2 TRBD1
TGTGCCATCAGGGACATTTCGAACACCGGGGAGCTGTTTTTT CAIRDISNTGELFF TRBV10-3 - TRBJ2-2 -
TGTGCCAGCAGTGTCTCCCTAGCGGATACAGATACGCAGTATTTT CASSVSLADTDTQYF TRBV2 - TRBJ2-3 TRBD2
TGCAGCGTTGAAAGGGAAAGCTTACCGGAGACCCAGTACTTC CSVERESLPETQYF TRBV29-1 few TRBJ2-5 -
TGCGCCAGCAGCTTGTTGGGACGCCAGGCCGGGGAGCTGTTTTTT CASSLLGRQAGELFF TRBV5-1 - TRBJ2-2 -